The 27 T cell receptor beta chains below all came from one sample that was sequenced in a study of cytomegalovirus exposure and HLA in healthy donors. PCR involved 60 Vbeta and 13 Jbeta primers. Sequencing was performed with immunoSEQ multiplex PCR; in TCRdb, only in-frame clones are kept and a portion is missing. The repertoire includes 90,000 to 110,000 clones, 76% of them detected once, and around 8.8% sits in the top ten. What was sequenced was PBMCs. The receptors were sampled from a man in his forties in good health and CMV-seropositive.

This sequence joins TRBV4-1 and TRBJ1-3, with D perhaps TRBD1 (5 bases). The CDR3 runs 17 residues. Trimming removed 4 bases from V and 0 bases from J, with 16 bases in between. Germline-derived CDR1 and CDR2 are MGHRA and YSYEKL. CDR3 coding DNA: TGCGCCAGCAGCCGGGGGGGAGTGGTGTTCTCTGGAAACACCATATATTTT. Protein sequence: CASSRGGVVFSGNTIYF.

V is TRBV9 and J is TRBJ1-3, with D uncertain. Germline CDR1 reads SGDLS; CDR2 reads YYNGEE. The germline V and J ends were trimmed by 1 base and 0 bases, with 8 bases remaining between them. The CDR3 covers 15 residues. The DNA for the CDR3 is TGTGCCAGCAGCGTAACGCATAGCTCTGGAAACACCATATATTTT. It codes for CASSVTHSSGNTIYF.

The rearrangement uses TRBV19 and TRBJ1-5; 7 bases line up with TRBD1. CDR1 is LNHDA and CDR2 is SQIVND in the germline V gene (reference sequence). This CDR3 has 16 residues. The trim removed 4 bases at V and 5 bases at J, leaving 11 bases unmatched. The CDR3 DNA follows: TGTGCCAGTAGTAAGGGGGCGGGCGCCCAATATCAGCCCCAGCATTTT. Its translation: CASSKGAGAQYQPQHF.

This chain links TRBV9 with TRBJ1-1; D is ambiguous. The CDR3 is 16 amino acids. Per the germline V gene, CDR1 is SGDLS and CDR2 is YYNGEE. Deletions cut 0 bases from V and 1 base from J, with 13 bases between. The CDR3 nucleotides are TGTGCCAGCAGCGTAGATTGGGTCGACTCGAACACTGAAGCTTTCTTT. Translation gives CASSVDWVDSNTEAFF.

The rearrangement uses TRBV19 and TRBJ2-1, with 10 positions matching TRBD1. In germline, CDR1 is LNHDA, CDR2 SQIVND (reference sequence). The CDR3 contains 16 residues. The V segment lost 3 bases and the J segment 5 bases; nucleotides outside the gene matches: 7. The CDR3 DNA is TGTGCCAGTAGTATCAGACAGGGGGCGAGGCACAATGAGCAGTTCTTC. Translating it yields CASSIRQGARHNEQFF.

The chain carries TRBV7-3 and TRBJ2-7; 8 bases match TRBD2. The CDR3 is made up of 16 amino acids. The V segment lost 1 base and the J segment 2 bases; nucleotides outside the gene matches: 7. Germline-derived CDR1 and CDR2 are SGHTA and FQGTGA. The CDR3 nucleotides read TGTGCCAGCAGCTTAAATCGGCGGGGGGCTGCCTACGAGCAGTACTTC. It translates to CASSLNRRGAAYEQYF. The complete variable domain, with remaining parts taken from reference TRBV7-3 and TRBJ2-7, reads GAGVSQTPSNKVTEKGKYVELRCDPISGHTALYWYRQSLGQGPEFLIYFQGTGAADDSGLPNDRFFAVRPEGSVSTLKIQRTERGDSAVYLCASSLNRRGAAYEQYFGPGTRLTVT.

This chain uses TRBV30 with TRBJ1-4; D perhaps matches TRBD1 (5 bases). The CDR3 consists of 14 residues. Trimming stripped 0 bases from V and 5 bases from J, with 10 bases between. Germline CDR1 GTSNPN, CDR2 SVGIG (reference sequence). CDR3: CAWSVSQGNEKLFF. The CDR3 DNA follows: TGTGCCTGGAGTGTAAGTCAGGGAAATGAAAAACTGTTTTTT.

The V call is TRBV6-5, the J call TRBJ1-1, with 8 bases lining up with TRBD1. The junction had 5 bases not matched to a gene; V was cut back by 4 bases and J by 1 base. The germline V gene encodes CDR1 MNHEY and CDR2 SVGAGI. This CDR3 region has 15 residues. CDR3 amino acids: CASSLDRAANTEAFF. Written as DNA, the CDR3 is TGTGCCAGCAGTTTGGACAGGGCAGCGAACACTGAAGCTTTCTTT.

The chain links TRBV7-2 to TRBJ2-3; D gene unclear. CDR3 length equals 14 residues. CDR1 is SGHTA, CDR2 FQGNSA, per germline. Trimming left V 2 bases short and J 9 bases short, with 15 bases between. The CDR3 here is CASSLSPGSPTQYF. DNA of the CDR3: TGTGCCAGCAGCTTATCGCCAGGTTCACCGACGCAGTATTTT.

The V and J genes are TRBV4-3 and TRBJ2-1; 7 bases agree with TRBD2. V trimming: 0 bases; J trimming: 6 bases; junction bases outside the gene matches: 5. The CDR3 runs 15 residues. The germline CDR1 and CDR2 sequences are LGHNA and YSLEER. The CDR3: CASSQDLSSGNEQFF. In DNA, the CDR3 is TGCGCCAGCAGCCAAGATTTATCTAGCGGCAATGAGCAGTTCTTC.

This clone was counted once. The chain links TRBV5-6 to TRBJ1-1; TRBD1 matches at 8 bases. Germline values: CDR1 SGHDT, CDR2 YYEEEE. The CDR3 is 17 residues long. The V segment lost 0 bases and the J segment 4 bases; nucleotides outside the gene matches: 11. CDR3 DNA: TGTGCCAGCAGCTTGGACCGGACAGGGAAATTAGTCACTGAAGCTTTCTTT. Translation gives CASSLDRTGKLVTEAFF.

This clone was counted between two and nine times. V gene TRBV28 combines with J gene TRBJ2-7, with D perhaps TRBD2 (6 bases). The V end was cut by 2 bases, the J end by 5 bases, with 10 bases between. Germline lookup yields CDR1 MDHEN and CDR2 SYDVKM. This CDR3 comprises 13 residues. The CDR3 sequence: CASSLGGVDEQYF. The CDR3 nucleotides read TGTGCCAGCAGTTTAGGCGGGGTCGACGAGCAGTACTTC.

The chain uses TRBV5-6 and TRBJ2-6, with 8 bases aligning to TRBD1. Germline V lookup: CDR1 SGHDT, CDR2 YYEEEE. The junction had 12 bases not matched to a gene; V was cut back by 3 bases and J by 4 bases. The CDR3 contains 18 residues. The CDR3 DNA is TGTGCCAGCAGCTCCGGGACAGGTTATCGCCGGGGGGCCAACGTCCTGACTTTC. Amino acids: CASSSGTGYRRGANVLTF.

This clone was detected a few times. V and J are TRBV4-3 and TRBJ2-2; unclear D gene. V gave up 0 bases and J gave up 1 base, with 9 bases separating them. CDR1 LGHNA and CDR2 YSLEER come from the germline V gene. The CDR3 is 16 residues long. This CDR3 reads CASSQEGYQNTGELFF. CDR3 DNA sequence: TGCGCCAGCAGCCAAGAGGGCTACCAGAACACCGGGGAGCTGTTTTTT.

This clone has only a few counts. The V gene is TRBV28, the J gene TRBJ2-7; TRBD2 aligns across 11 bases. With 4 bases clipped from V and 2 bases from J, the junction kept 13 bases outside the gene matches. CDR3 length equals 18 residues. Per germline, CDR1 MDHEN and CDR2 SYDVKM. DNA of the CDR3: TGTGCCAGCAGTTCAACCTTCGGGACTAGCGGATTTACCTACGAGCAGTACTTC. Translating it yields CASSSTFGTSGFTYEQYF.

This clone was seen just once. J is TRBJ2-7 and V is TRBV29-1; the match to TRBD1 covers 11 bases. The CDR3 is 14 residues long. The germline CDR1 and CDR2 sequences are SQVTM and ANQGSEA. V shed 4 bases and J 5 bases; nucleotides not matched to a gene: 7. CDR3 loop: CSVVWDRGYDEQYF. CDR3 nucleotides: TGCAGCGTTGTCTGGGACAGGGGGTACGACGAGCAGTACTTC.

V usage is TRBV9 and J usage is TRBJ1-3, with 11 bases fitting TRBD1. The CDR3 has 17 amino acids. The ends lost 2 bases at V and 1 base at J; junction bases unmatched: 5. Germline values: CDR1 SGDLS, CDR2 YYNGEE. Written as DNA, the CDR3 is TGTGCCAGCAGCGTCGGGACAGGGGGATCGTCTGGAAACACCATATATTTT. Its protein is CASSVGTGGSSGNTIYF.

This chain uses TRBV7-9 with TRBJ2-5; D possibly corresponds to TRBD2 (5 bases). The length of the CDR3 is 13 residues. Germline V lookup: CDR1 SEHNR, CDR2 FQNEAQ (reference sequence). The germline V and J ends were trimmed by 5 bases and 2 bases, with 9 bases remaining between them. CDR3 loop: CASSGGPQETQYF. CDR3 coding DNA: TGTGCCAGCAGCGGCGGGCCTCAAGAGACCCAGTACTTC.

This clone was counted between two and nine times. The V call is TRBV2, the J call TRBJ1-4; the D gene is possibly TRBD1 (5 bases). The V gene lost 6 bases and the J gene lost 8 bases, with 22 bases spanning the gap. CDR3 length: 16 residues. CDR1 SNHLY and CDR2 FYNNEI come from the germline V gene. CDR3 in amino acids: CASSYGMGRVEEKLFF. In DNA form, the CDR3 reads TGTGCCAGCAGCTATGGGATGGGCAGGGTCGAAGAAAAACTGTTTTTT.

This clone was recorded once. V gene TRBV7-9 combines with J gene TRBJ2-1; a weak D match, TRBD2 (6 bases). This CDR3 has 14 residues. In germline, CDR1 is SEHNR, CDR2 FQNEAQ (reference sequence). The ends were cut back, 1 base at V and 7 bases at J, with 11 bases in the middle. The CDR3 DNA is TGTGCCAGCAGCTTAGACGGAGGGTGGAATGAGCAGTTCTTC. Its translation is CASSLDGGWNEQFF.

The V and J genes are TRBV5-1 and TRBJ1-2; no firm D call. This CDR3 comprises 12 residues. The germline V and J ends were trimmed by 2 bases and 8 bases, with 10 bases remaining between them. Germline V gene lookup returns CDR1 SGHRS and CDR2 YFSETQ. The DNA for the CDR3 is TGCGCCAGCAGCTTAACTAATGAAGGCTACACCTTC. Amino acids: CASSLTNEGYTF.

Only a few counts were recorded for this clone. The chain couples TRBV5-1 to TRBJ1-2; D is unresolved. The CDR3 runs 12 residues. CDR1 is SGHRS, CDR2 YFSETQ, per germline. V was pared by 4 bases and J by 4 bases, with 8 bases between. CDR3 amino acids: CASSLPSYGYTF. The CDR3 DNA sequence: TGCGCCAGCAGCCTACCGAGCTATGGCTACACCTTC.

This clone was observed a few times. The chain is built from TRBV5-6 and TRBJ1-3; 8 bases are shared with TRBD1. J was trimmed by 8 bases and V by 4 bases; bases with no gene match: 5. The germline gives CDR1 SGHDT, CDR2 YYEEEE. This CDR3 contains 13 residues. The CDR3, as DNA: TGTGCCAGCAGCGGGACAGGCGGAGACACCATATATTTT. Translating it yields CASSGTGGDTIYF.

CDR3: CASSMADSPNNEQFF. CDR3 nucleotide sequence: TGTGCCAGTAGTATGGCGGACAGCCCCAACAATGAGCAGTTCTTC. The J gene is TRBJ2-1, the V gene TRBV19, with a weak D call TRBD1 (6 bases). This CDR3 comprises 15 residues. Trimming removed 3 bases from V and 5 bases from J, with 14 bases in between. Germline CDR1 and CDR2: LNHDA and SQIVND (reference sequence).

This chain connects TRBV28 to TRBJ1-5; the match to TRBD1 covers 9 bases. This CDR3 has 17 residues. Trimming took 6 bases from V and 4 from J; bases not matched to a gene: 13. Germline V gene sequence: CDR1 MDHEN, CDR2 SYDVKM. CDR3 amino acids: CASSNTQGASLNQPQHF. Here the CDR3 DNA reads TGTGCCAGCAGCAACACACAGGGGGCGTCCTTAAATCAGCCCCAGCATTTT. The full variable domain, rest sourced from reference TRBV28 and TRBJ1-5, is DVKVTQSSRYLVKRTGEKVFLECVQDMDHENMFWYRQDPGLGLRLIYFSYDVKMKEKGDIPEGYSVSREKKERFSLILESASTNQTSMYLCASSNTQGASLNQPQHFGDGTRLSIL.

The chain joins TRBV5-3 to TRBJ2-7, with TRBD2 matching over 12 bases. Being an ORF, TRBV5-3 has a function that is uncertain. V lost 4 bases, J lost 1 base, and 9 bases stayed unmatched. This CDR3 is 17 amino acids long. As DNA, the CDR3 is TGTGCCAGAAGCGATCTGACTAGCGGGGGCGGTTCCTACGAGCAGTACTTC. This translates into CARSDLTSGGGSYEQYF.

The chain links TRBV5-8 to TRBJ1-2, with no clear D. Trimming pared 2 bases from V and 2 bases from J, leaving 13 bases between. In germline, CDR1 is SGHTS, CDR2 YDEGEE. The CDR3 spans 15 residues. The CDR3 is CASSLSAGANYGYTF. The CDR3 DNA follows: TGTGCCAGCAGCTTATCGGCCGGAGCGAACTATGGCTACACCTTC. The variable domain in full, with the rest retrieved from reference TRBV5-8 and TRBJ1-2, is EAGVTQSPTHLIKTRGQQATLRCSPISGHTSVYWYQQALGLGLQFLLWYDEGEERNRGNFPPRFSGRQFPNYSSELNVNALELEDSALYLCASSLSAGANYGYTFGSGTRLTVV.